This T cell receptor beta chain derives from a study of blood T cells in healthy people across ages. CDR1 is SGDLS and CDR2 is YYNGEE in the germline V gene. V lost 0 bases to trimming and J lost 7 bases, with 7 bases between them. The CDR3 is made up of 12 amino acids. Through a sample-barcoded 5' primer and a J-beta primer mix, a second PCR was run for roughly 7 to 12 cycles. TCRdb processed the 5' RACE reads anew with MiXCR; each CDR3 protein has one entry. The data show over 1,500,000 distinct CDR3 sequences, around half seen once. Material: blood. The source of this sequence is a middle-aged woman in good health. The genes are TRBV9 and TRBJ1-2; no clear D gene. CDR3 sequence (DNA): TGTGCCAGCAGCGTAGACGGGGTTGGCTACACCTTC. Its protein is CASSVDGVGYTF.